This TCR beta chain is from a study of cytomegalovirus exposure and HLA in healthy donors. J gave up 3 bases and V 4 bases, and 3 bases lay outside the gene matches. Germline V gene data show CDR1 as LNHDA and CDR2 as SQIVND (reference sequence). The CDR3 is made up of 14 amino acids. Whole-study findings and limits: What a later analysis showed was that several of the most significant clusters appeared linked to common viral pathogens. Roughly even sequencing depth across donors was the assumption behind the presence/absence analyses.

Regarding this clone: Its target is unknown.

PCR used 60 Vbeta primers and 13 Jbeta primers. Measured with immunoSEQ multiplex PCR; TCRdb has only the in-frame clones, and not every one. The sample carries 200,000 to 300,000 clones, 84% recorded once. This receptor was identified in a woman aged 40 to 49 in good health and CMV-seropositive. This chain joins TRBV19 and TRBJ1-1; 9 nucleotides match TRBD1. The specimen sequenced was PBMCs. CDR3 sequence (DNA): TGTGCCAGTAGTACAGGACAGGGGTACACTGAAGCTTTCTTT. It is translated as CASSTGQGYTEAFF.